This TCR beta chain appears in the sequencing data of a study of control samples from healthy donors and cancer patients. Trimming took 6 bases from V and 2 from J, leaving 9 bases between them. The CDR3 is made up of 13 amino acids. Germline CDR1 reads SGHTA; CDR2 reads FQGTGA. Clones were read by immunoSEQ multiplex PCR, and TCRdb kept only the in-frame ones, dropping some. The sample carries about 61,000 clones, 90% recorded once. The chain links TRBV7-3 to TRBJ2-3, with D maybe TRBD1 (6 bases). The sample consisted of PBMCs. The receptor's source is a man aged 55 to 70 with colorectal cancer. DNA for the CDR3: TGTGCCAGCAGAGGACAGACCACAGATACGCAGTATTTT. Translated, it gives CASRGQTTDTQYF.